Each of the 16 T cell receptor beta chains below was sequenced from the same sample in a study of glioma-infiltrating T cells after dendritic cell vaccination. Described time point: after dendritic cell vaccination, including at tumor progression/relapse. Profiling relied on immunoSEQ multiplex PCR, and the TCRdb table lists in-frame clones only, not all of them. The table lists over 80,000 clones, about 81% of them singletons. Sample: blood, taken after dendritic cell vaccination. The receptors originated from a human donor with glioblastoma.

This chain uses TRBV5-3 with TRBJ1-1; D unclear. TRBV5-3 qualifies as an ORF whose function is uncertain. CDR3 length equals 14 residues. The V end was cut by 0 bases, the J end by 4 bases, with 10 bases between. This CDR3 is CARSLARGGTEAFF. The CDR3 DNA reads TGTGCCAGAAGCTTGGCCCGGGGAGGCACTGAAGCTTTCTTT.

In its sample, this clone was seen a few times. This chain joins TRBV11-2 and TRBJ2-7, with TRBD1 matching 7 bases. This CDR3 comprises 14 residues. Germline trimming cut 8 bases from V and 6 bases from J; bases unmatched to any gene: 13. From germline, CDR1 is SGHAT and CDR2 FQNNGV. The CDR3 DNA reads TGTGCCAGCCGCCCCGTGACAGGGCGTCTCGAGCAGTACTTC. Residues: CASRPVTGRLEQYF.

This chain joins TRBV6-1 and TRBJ1-5; no firm D call. Germline CDR1 and CDR2: MNHNS and SASEGT. This CDR3 spans 14 amino acids. Trimming stripped 5 bases from V and 4 bases from J, with 12 bases between. The CDR3 here is CASSLGRTNQPQHF. In DNA form, the CDR3 reads TGTGCCAGCAGTTTAGGACGGACTAATCAGCCCCAGCATTTT.

The V and J genes are TRBV7-3 and TRBJ2-1; TRBD2 aligns across 9 bases. In germline, CDR1 is SGHTA, CDR2 FQGTGA. Germline trimming cut 2 bases from V and 5 bases from J; bases unmatched to any gene: 4. The CDR3 length is 15 residues. The CDR3 sequence is CASSLGAGGHNEQFF. The CDR3 nucleotides read TGTGCCAGCAGCTTAGGGGCGGGGGGGCACAATGAGCAGTTCTTC.

The chain links TRBV2 to TRBJ1-4; the D is unclear. The V gene's germline CDR1 is SNHLY and CDR2 FYNNEI. CDR3 size: 13 residues. Trimming cost V 8 bases and J 5 bases, with 12 bases left between them. The CDR3 bases are TGTGCCAGCGGGCGGGTCTCGAATGAAAAACTGTTTTTT. Its translation is CASGRVSNEKLFF.

This sequence joins TRBV7-6 and TRBJ2-2, with a weak D call TRBD1 (7 bases). The CDR3 has 15 amino acids. Germline CDR1 reads SGHVS; CDR2 reads FNYEAQ. V was clipped by 10 bases and J by 5 bases, with 20 bases between them. CDR3 sequence (DNA): TGTGCCACCATGGAGGGGGCGTGGGGAACCGGGGAGCTGTTTTTT. It translates to CATMEGAWGTGELFF.

This chain uses TRBV7-6 with TRBJ1-5, with D possibly matching TRBD1 (5 bases). Germline lookup yields CDR1 SGHVS and CDR2 FNYEAQ. V was trimmed by 2 bases and J by 7 bases, leaving 15 bases between them. This CDR3 has 15 amino acids. The CDR3 DNA reads TGTGCCAGCAGCTTAAGACAGAAAGAAGGACAGCCCCAGCATTTT. Its translation is CASSLRQKEGQPQHF.

This clone was found a few times. The chain carries TRBV27 and TRBJ2-5, with D possibly matching TRBD1 (5 bases). V lost 6 bases, J lost 2 bases, and 22 bases lay in between. The V gene's germline CDR1 is MNHEY and CDR2 SMNVEV (reference sequence). This CDR3 comprises 17 residues. The CDR3 region is CASRLRAGHGMQETQYF. In DNA, the CDR3 is TGTGCCAGCAGACTTAGGGCAGGACACGGAATGCAAGAGACCCAGTACTTC.

V usage is TRBV1 and J usage is TRBJ2-7; the table's TRBD2 call for D was not verified on the DNA. TRBV1 is marked as a pseudogene. The CDR3 spans 14 residues. The CDR3 loop is CTSSQREASYEQYV. The CDR3 bases are TGCACCAGCAGCCAGCGGGAGGCCTCCTACGAGCAGTACGTC.

V gene TRBV10-3 combines with J gene TRBJ2-1; the match to TRBD2 covers 8 bases. Per germline, CDR1 ENHRY and CDR2 SYGVKD. The V gene end was trimmed by 8 bases and the J gene end by 7 bases; junction bases not matched to a gene: 7. This CDR3 comprises 13 residues. The CDR3 protein is CAISATSDNEQFF. As DNA, the CDR3 is TGTGCCATCTCCGCGACTAGCGATAATGAGCAGTTCTTC.

The rearrangement joins TRBV5-1 to TRBJ1-1; 8 bases are shared with TRBD1. V dropped 0 bases and J dropped 6; count of bases not matched to a gene: 13. Germline V CDR1 and CDR2: SGHRS, YFSETQ. This CDR3 region has 17 residues. The CDR3 DNA reads TGCGCCAGCAGCTTGGCAACGACAGGGGTCCTACGCCCTGAAGCTTTCTTT. Translating gives CASSLATTGVLRPEAFF.

This clone showed up just a few times. CDR3 sequence reads: CASSQGQSPEAFF. The CDR3 DNA sequence: TGTGCCAGCAGTCAAGGACAGAGCCCTGAAGCTTTCTTT. The rearrangement joins TRBV6-5 to TRBJ1-1, with D tentatively TRBD1 (6 bases). Germline CDR1 MNHEY, CDR2 SVGAGI. The CDR3 is made up of 13 amino acids. V lost 5 bases to trimming and J lost 6 bases, with 13 bases between them.

The chain carries TRBV5-1 and TRBJ2-2, with 9 bases lining up with TRBD1. J gave up 1 base and V 4 bases, and 5 bases lay outside the gene matches. The germline gives CDR1 SGHRS, CDR2 YFSETQ. This CDR3 region has 16 residues. The CDR3 spells CASSQPGQGNTGELFF. The DNA of the CDR3 is TGCGCCAGCAGCCAACCGGGACAGGGGAACACCGGGGAGCTGTTTTTT.

This chain links TRBV10-3 with TRBJ1-1, with TRBD1 matching over 12 bases. The V gene end was trimmed by 6 bases and the J gene end by 7 bases; junction bases not matched to a gene: 3. CDR1 is ENHRY and CDR2 is SYGVKD in the germline V gene. CDR3 length equals 13 residues. This CDR3 reads CAIRGQGADEAFF. DNA for the CDR3: TGTGCCATCAGGGGACAGGGGGCGGATGAAGCTTTCTTT.

The chain employs TRBV5-1 and TRBJ2-1; 10 positions agree with TRBD1. V lost 4 bases and J lost 8; bases outside the gene matches: 6. Germline CDR1 is SGHRS and CDR2 is YFSETQ. CDR3 length: 14 amino acids. The CDR3 loop reads CASSPGTGVDEQFF. The CDR3 DNA reads TGCGCCAGCAGCCCCGGGACAGGGGTCGATGAGCAGTTCTTC.

This clone has just a few counts. This chain connects TRBV5-1 to TRBJ1-4; possibly TRBD1 for D (6 bases). In germline, CDR1 is SGHRS, CDR2 YFSETQ. V was pared by 7 bases and J by 8 bases, with 15 bases between. This CDR3 spans 13 amino acids. The CDR3 here is CASARDTEEKLFF. CDR3 nucleotide sequence: TGCGCCAGCGCCCGGGACACCGAGGAAAAACTGTTTTTT.